This T cell receptor beta chain was captured by sequencing in a study of blood T cell repertoires in COVID-19. Produced via immunoSEQ multiplex PCR; TCRdb's table is partial and in-frame only. The sample yields tens of thousands of clones, about 79% seen once. V was trimmed by 1 base and J by 9 bases, leaving 13 bases between them. The CDR3 extends over 14 amino acids. CDR1 is LNHNV and CDR2 is YYDKDF in the germline V gene (reference sequence). V and J are TRBV15 and TRBJ2-1; maybe TRBD2 (6 bases). The TCR originated in a woman aged 60 to 75 with acute or convalescent COVID-19. Sequencing was done on a sample of peripheral blood. The CDR3 DNA reads as TGTGCCACCAGCAGAGGGGGGGACTGGAGTGAGCAGTTCTTC. This gives the protein CATSRGGDWSEQFF.